Following are 15 T cell receptor beta chains from one sample sequenced in a study. MiXCR, run by TCRdb on the 5' RACE reads, gives a single entry per CDR3 protein. The sample comprises 62,000 or so distinct CDR3 sequences, approximately 26% of which are singletons, and approximately 2.2% rests with the top ten. Cells sorted as Tregs were CD4+, CD25+ and CD127-/low. The sequenced material came from tumor-infiltrating Tregs sorted from the breast tumor. Receptors were obtained from a female donor with breast cancer.

The chain carries TRBV6-1 and TRBJ2-3, with D perhaps TRBD1 (6 bases). Trimming pared 3 bases from V and 0 bases from J, leaving 10 bases between. Germline V gene data show CDR1 as MNHNS and CDR2 as SASEGT. The CDR3 has 15 residues. CDR3 in DNA: TGTGCCAGCAGTGACCTTGGGGGCAGCACAGATACGCAGTATTTT. Its protein is CASSDLGGSTDTQYF.

At least ten counts were recorded for this clonotype. The CDR3, as DNA: TGTGCCAGCAGCTACGACAGGCGAGCTGGAGCTTTCTTT. Translating it yields CASSYDRRAGAFF. The V gene is TRBV7-2, the J gene TRBJ1-1; D possibly corresponds to TRBD1 (6 bases). Deletions cut 4 bases from V and 10 bases from J, with 16 bases between. The CDR3 consists of 13 residues. Germline CDR1 SGHTA, CDR2 FQGNSA.

This clonotype was detected many times. This chain uses TRBV18 with TRBJ2-1, with D tentatively TRBD1 (5 bases). The CDR3 is made up of 14 amino acids. Trimming stripped 1 base from V and 5 bases from J, with 9 bases between. Germline V gives CDR1 KGHSH, CDR2 LQKENI. The CDR3 region is CASSPLRVNNEQFF. In DNA, the CDR3 is TGTGCCAGCTCACCACTCAGGGTCAACAATGAGCAGTTCTTC.

V usage is TRBV4-1 and J usage is TRBJ2-7, with a possible D match to TRBD1 (5 bases). The CDR3 covers 14 residues. Germline assignment: CDR1 MGHRA and CDR2 YSYEKL. The V end lost 2 bases, the J end lost 0 bases, and 8 bases lay between the germline ends. The CDR3 DNA is TGCGCCAGCAGCCAAACGCAGGGCTCCTACGAGCAGTACTTC. Amino acids: CASSQTQGSYEQYF.

V and J are TRBV28 and TRBJ2-7; 10 nucleotides match TRBD1. This CDR3 has 15 amino acids. Trimming at V came to 10 bases and at J to 2 bases, leaving 11 bases not matched to a gene. In germline, CDR1 is MDHEN, CDR2 SYDVKM. The CDR3 loop is CATLTGQGRTYEQYF. The CDR3 nucleotides read TGTGCCACCCTAACGGGACAGGGGCGAACCTACGAGCAGTACTTC.

This clonotype has a handful of counts. The genes are TRBV24-1 and TRBJ2-2, with TRBD1 matching 9 bases. Trimming took 4 bases from V and 4 from J; bases not matched to a gene: 3. The germline CDR1 and CDR2 sequences are KGHDR and SFDVKD. This CDR3 is 15 amino acids long. CDR3 residues: CATSEGQGATGELFF. The CDR3 DNA reads as TGTGCCACCAGTGAGGGACAGGGCGCCACCGGGGAGCTGTTTTTT.

This sequence joins TRBV30 and TRBJ1-5; D not certain. This CDR3 is 13 amino acids long. The V gene lost 4 bases and the J gene lost 0 bases, with 7 bases spanning the gap. Germline V gives CDR1 GTSNPN, CDR2 SVGIG (reference sequence). This CDR3 is CAWTRSSNQPQHF. The CDR3 DNA follows: TGTGCCTGGACCAGAAGTAGCAATCAGCCCCAGCATTTT.

The rearrangement joins TRBV5-1 to TRBJ1-2; TRBD1 aligns across 9 bases. This CDR3 comprises 17 residues. Germline CDR1 is SGHRS and CDR2 is YFSETQ. J lost 2 bases, V lost 3 bases, and 11 bases had no gene match. The CDR3 nucleotides are TGCGCCAGCAGCTCCATCCCGGGACAGGGCGGGAACTATGGCTACACCTTC. Translation gives CASSSIPGQGGNYGYTF.

The chain has TRBV7-3 and TRBJ1-2, with D possibly TRBD1 on 6 matching bases. The CDR3 is 15 residues long. V was cut by 5 bases and J by 4 bases, with 17 bases left in between. Germline CDR1 reads SGHTA; CDR2 reads FQGTGA. The CDR3, as DNA: TGTGCCAGCAGCCCAAGGGGGGGCGCAGGCTATGGCTACACCTTC. Its protein is CASSPRGGAGYGYTF.

This clonotype was counted many times. The V and J genes are TRBV19 and TRBJ1-2, with a weak D call TRBD1 (6 bases). Trimming left V 3 bases short and J 4 bases short, with 9 bases between. CDR3 length: 13 residues. CDR1 and CDR2 (germline): LNHDA, SQIVND (reference sequence). CDR3 bases: TGTGCCAGTAGTATTGGGGGCAGCTATGGCTACACCTTC. It yields the protein CASSIGGSYGYTF.

The gene calls are TRBV27 and TRBJ1-6; possible D gene TRBD1, 6 bases. CDR1 is MNHEY and CDR2 is SMNVEV in the germline V gene (reference sequence). Trimming took 4 bases from V and 10 from J, leaving 17 bases between them. The CDR3 length is 15 residues. The CDR3 region is CASSSRPGAGSPLHF. In nucleotides, the CDR3 is TGTGCCAGCAGTTCCCGGCCAGGGGCGGGATCACCCCTCCACTTT.

At least ten counts were recorded for this clonotype. The junction departs from germline at one end; a sequencing error may be responsible. The rearrangement links TRBV29-1 to TRBJ1-1; D perhaps matches TRBD1 (6 bases). This CDR3 is 16 amino acids long. Per germline, CDR1 SQVTM and CDR2 ANQGSEA. CDR3 nucleotides: TGCAGCGTCGAAGACAGGACACGGATAGGGGGCACTGAAGCTTTCTTT. It specifies CSVEDRTRIGGTEAFF.

This clonotype was picked up a small number of times. The gene calls are TRBV7-9 and TRBJ1-6; possible D gene TRBD1, 5 bases. The V end lost 2 bases, the J end lost 12 bases, and 17 bases lay between the germline ends. The CDR3 has 15 amino acids. CDR1 and CDR2 from the germline V gene are SEHNR and FQNEAQ (reference sequence). DNA for the CDR3: TGTGCCAGCAGCTTAAGGACGGAGCGGGGCGGACCCCTCCACTTT. Translating it yields CASSLRTERGGPLHF.

This clonotype came up a few times. V is TRBV15 and J is TRBJ2-1, with D perhaps matching TRBD2 (5 bases). The CDR3 is 15 amino acids. V dropped 0 bases and J dropped 7 bases, with 13 bases sitting between them. Germline-derived CDR1 and CDR2 are LNHNV and YYDKDF (reference sequence). In DNA form, the CDR3 reads TGTGCCACCAGCAGAGATGTGGGAGTGGTTAATGAGCAGTTCTTC. Protein: CATSRDVGVVNEQFF.

This sequence joins TRBV20-1 and TRBJ2-4; the D is unclear. The CDR3 sequence is 14 residues long. The germline CDR1 and CDR2 sequences are DFQATT and SNEGSKA (reference sequence). V was cut by 5 bases and J by 0 bases, with 11 bases left in between. CDR3: CSALKGVAKNIQYF. The CDR3 DNA is TGCAGTGCTCTGAAGGGTGTAGCCAAAAACATTCAGTACTTC.